The clone carrying this T cell receptor beta chain came up a few times. 60 Vbeta and 13 Jbeta primers were used in PCR. The assay was immunoSEQ multiplex PCR, and TCRdb's table has in-frame clones only and misses some. Of roughly 120,000 clones listed, around 77% are singletons. V gave up 0 bases and J gave up 8 bases, with 16 bases separating them. Germline V gene sequence: CDR1 LGHNA, CDR2 YSLEER. This CDR3 region has 16 residues. This sample was taken from a study of cytomegalovirus exposure and HLA in healthy donors. The V call is TRBV4-3, the J call TRBJ1-4, with D tentatively TRBD1 (6 bases). This TCR was recovered from a man in his fifties in good health and CMV-seropositive. The sequenced sample was PBMCs. The CDR3 loop is CASSQEGAGTGEKLFF. CDR3 nucleotides: TGCGCCAGCAGCCAAGAGGGGGCCGGGACCGGGGAAAAACTGTTTTTT.